This is a list of T cell receptor beta chains from one sample in a study of T cell changes during pregnancy in multiple sclerosis. Generated by immunoSEQ multiplex PCR, the TCRdb table keeps only in-frame clones and is missing some. The data show 55,000 to 65,000 clones, 94% seen once. The source material was CD8+ T cells from peripheral blood mononuclear cells, sampled in the third trimester of pregnancy. The receptors originated from a female donor with multiple sclerosis, enrolled in a pregnancy study. Each CDR3 is given with its conserved first and last residue. The D gene is left open where the match is weak. Expanded clones get a size class; other rows say once, few or many, or leave the size out.

d_gene	abundance	v_gene	j_gene	CDR3nt	CDR3aa
NA	NA	TRBV7-9	TRBJ1-3	TGTGCCAGCAGCTTAGGGACAGTAGCCTCTGGAAACACCATATATTTT	CASSLGTVASGNTIYF
NA	NA	TRBV18	TRBJ2-5	TGTGCCAGCTCACCCTGGGGGCTGGCGGGAGCACAAGAGACCCAGTACTTC	CASSPWGLAGAQETQYF
NA	NA	TRBV21-1	TRBJ2-1	TGTGCCAGCAGCAAAGAAAGCGGGACCCACAATGAGCAGTTCTTC	CASSKESGTHNEQFF
TRBD2	NA	TRBV7-2	TRBJ2-1	TGTGCCAGCAGCTTAAGATGGGTTAGCGGGAGTCGGGAGTACAATGAGCAGTTCTTC	CASSLRWVSGSREYNEQFF
TRBD2	NA	TRBV6-4	TRBJ2-1	TGTGCCAGCAGTGACCGGGCGAGCGGGGGAAATGAGCAGTTCTTC	CASSDRASGGNEQFF
NA	NA	TRBV5-4	TRBJ2-1	TGTGCCAGCAGCCTGGTAGAGGGAGTTACCCGTAATGAGCAGTTCTTC	CASSLVEGVTRNEQFF
TRBD1	NA	TRBV6-5	TRBJ1-1	TGTGCCAGCAGCTCGGGGACAGGGAACACTGAAGCTTTCTTT	CASSSGTGNTEAFF
NA	NA	TRBV5-1	TRBJ2-3	TGCGCCAGCAGCTTGGCGGGCGGTGGGGGCAACTTACGGTCAGATACGCAGTATTTT	CASSLAGGGGNLRSDTQYF
NA	NA	TRBV28	TRBJ2-7	TGTGCCAGCAGGAAAACAGGGAGAGAGGACGAGCAGTACTTC	CASRKTGREDEQYF
NA	NA	TRBV11-3	TRBJ2-5	TGTGCCAGCAGTCAACAGGGTGCTGGAGAGACCCAGTACTTC	CASSQQGAGETQYF
TRBD2	once	TRBV19	TRBJ2-7	TGTGCCAGTTCAGGAGGAGCGGGAGGTCCCTACGAGCAGTACTTC	CASSGGAGGPYEQYF
TRBD1	NA	TRBV5-5	TRBJ1-2	TGTGCCAGCAGCCCCCTGGGGGGGACAGGGGTATTATATGGCTACACCTTC	CASSPLGGTGVLYGYTF
NA	NA	TRBV28	TRBJ2-3	TGTGCCAGCAGTACCCTGGGGGCCACAGATACGCAGTATTTT	CASSTLGATDTQYF
NA	once	TRBV30	TRBJ2-7	TGTGCCTGGAGTGATCCGGGACACTACTACGAGCAGTACTTC	CAWSDPGHYYEQYF
TRBD1	NA	TRBV30	TRBJ1-5	TGTGCCTGGAGTTTGACAGGGGCGGGGGTCAATCAGCCCCAGCATTTT	CAWSLTGAGVNQPQHF